A single sample gave rise to the 25 T cell receptor beta chains below, sequenced in a study of blood T cell repertoires in COVID-19. Assay used: immunoSEQ multiplex PCR; TCRdb lists only in-frame clones, some missing. The sample shows about 160,000 clones, approximately 83% of them seen only once. The material sequenced was peripheral blood. These receptors all stem from a woman over 75 with active or convalescent COVID-19.

This chain links TRBV6-5 with TRBJ1-6; 7 nucleotides line up with TRBD1. With 0 bases clipped from V and 5 bases from J, the junction kept 1 base outside the gene matches. The germline gives CDR1 MNHEY, CDR2 SVGAGI. This CDR3 is built from 15 residues. Here the CDR3 reads CASSYSTGNNSPLHF. The CDR3 bases are TGTGCCAGCAGTTACTCGACAGGGAATAATTCACCCCTCCACTTT.

The chain carries TRBV6-1 and TRBJ2-2, with TRBD1 matching over 7 bases. CDR1 is MNHNS, CDR2 SASEGT, per germline. The CDR3 runs to 16 residues. V dropped 2 bases and J dropped 4; count of bases not matched to a gene: 7. The CDR3 region has the DNA TGTGCCAGCAGTGAAAGGGCCTGGGACAGCACCGGGGAGCTGTTTTTT. Its translation is CASSERAWDSTGELFF.

The J gene is TRBJ2-2, the V gene TRBV4-2; TRBD1 matches at 7 bases. Germline-derived CDR1 and CDR2 are LGHNA and YNFKEQ. This CDR3 comprises 14 residues. With V trimmed by 3 bases and J by 5 bases, 3 bases remained unmatched. The CDR3 nucleotides read TGTGCCAGCAGCCAGACAGGGCTTACCGGGGAGCTGTTTTTT. Amino acid sequence: CASSQTGLTGELFF.

The V and J genes are TRBV4-1 and TRBJ2-5; 12 bases align to TRBD2. Germline values: CDR1 MGHRA, CDR2 YSYEKL. CDR3 length: 17 amino acids. Trimming took 0 bases from V and 5 from J; bases not matched to a gene: 7. The CDR3 loop is CASSQDSLAGGPETQYF. In DNA, the CDR3 is TGCGCCAGCAGCCAAGATTCCCTAGCGGGGGGGCCGGAGACCCAGTACTTC.

The chain couples TRBV2 to TRBJ1-1; D unclear. This CDR3 has 13 residues. The germline CDR1 and CDR2 sequences are SNHLY and FYNNEI. Deletions cut 6 bases from V and 4 bases from J, with 12 bases between. As DNA, the CDR3 is TGTGCCAGCAGGTCGACATTGGGCACTGAAGCTTTCTTT. Protein: CASRSTLGTEAFF.

Of note for this clone: Mismatch with germline at one junction end may stem from a read error. This rearrangement joins TRBV7-7 to TRBJ2-3, with 10 positions matching TRBD1. CDR1 SSHAT and CDR2 FNYEAQ come from the germline V gene (reference sequence). The CDR3 is 15 residues long. The CDR3 loop reads CASSTGQGLTDTQYF. The CDR3 bases are TGTGCTAGCAGCACGGGACAGGGGTTAACAGATACGCAGTATTTT.

V gene TRBV7-2 combines with J gene TRBJ1-3; tentatively, D is TRBD1 (5 bases). Germline V lookup: CDR1 SGHTA, CDR2 FQGNSA. The V end lost 1 base, the J end lost 0 bases, and 10 bases lay between the germline ends. The CDR3 spans 16 residues. The CDR3 DNA sequence: TGTGCCAGCAGCTTAGGGGGGGTGAACTCTGGAAACACCATATATTTT. The encoded protein is CASSLGGVNSGNTIYF.

This clone was seen only once. The chain combines TRBV4-3 with TRBJ2-2; 8 bases match TRBD1. With 0 bases clipped from V and 1 base from J, the junction kept 13 bases outside the gene matches. The germline CDR1 and CDR2 sequences are LGHNA and YSLEER. The CDR3 has 20 amino acids. The CDR3 loop is CASSQEDIPSRGRNTGELFF. The CDR3 nucleotides are TGCGCCAGCAGCCAAGAAGATATCCCCTCCAGGGGGCGGAACACCGGGGAGCTGTTTTTT.

The rearrangement uses TRBV7-2 and TRBJ2-1; D may be TRBD1 (6 bases). Germline V CDR1 and CDR2: SGHTA, FQGNSA. The CDR3 runs 15 residues. Trimming took 5 bases from V and 5 from J, leaving 16 bases between them. The CDR3: CASSALGTSNNEQFF. CDR3 in DNA: TGTGCCAGCAGCGCCCTCGGGACATCGAACAATGAGCAGTTCTTC.

The V gene is TRBV11-3, the J gene TRBJ2-5; TRBD2 matches at 10 bases. V trimming: 5 bases; J trimming: 2 bases; junction bases outside the gene matches: 8. The CDR3 has 16 residues. Germline V gene data show CDR1 as SGHNT and CDR2 as YENEEA. The CDR3 reads CASSARLAGRQETQYF. CDR3 nucleotide sequence: TGTGCCAGCAGCGCCCGACTAGCGGGCCGACAAGAGACCCAGTACTTC.

DNA for the CDR3: TGTGCCAGCAGCCACAGCGGGGGGATTCTCGGGGAGACCCAGTACTTC. Amino acids: CASSHSGGILGETQYF. The chain uses TRBV14 and TRBJ2-5; TRBD2 aligns across 9 bases. V dropped 3 bases and J dropped 5; count of bases not matched to a gene: 10. The CDR3 loop spans 16 amino acids. CDR1 is SGHDN, CDR2 FVKESK, per germline.

This chain uses TRBV6-2 or TRBV6-3 with TRBJ1-1, with 10 nucleotides matching TRBD1. Germline V lookup: CDR1 MNHEY, CDR2 SVGEGT. The CDR3 runs 14 residues. V was pared by 5 bases and J by 3 bases, with 3 bases of the junction left unmatched. DNA of the CDR3: TGTGCCAGCAGTGTGACAGGGGGCTACACTGAAGCTTTCTTT. It encodes CASSVTGGYTEAFF.

The J gene is TRBJ1-6, the V gene TRBV7-9, with 7 bases that match TRBD1. V lost 3 bases and J lost 7; bases outside the gene matches: 3. In germline, CDR1 is SEHNR, CDR2 FQNEAQ (reference sequence). There are 14 residues in the CDR3. CDR3 in amino acids: CASSFWDSNSPLHF. The DNA for the CDR3 is TGTGCCAGCAGCTTTTGGGACAGCAATTCACCCCTCCACTTT.

The chain links TRBV6-5 to TRBJ1-4; 7 nucleotides align to TRBD1. The CDR3 loop spans 14 amino acids. With 6 bases clipped from V and 6 bases from J, the junction kept 7 bases outside the gene matches. The germline CDR1 and CDR2 sequences are MNHEY and SVGAGI. CDR3 DNA sequence: TGTGCCAGCAGCTACAGGGGCACCCATGAAAAACTGTTTTTT. It yields the protein CASSYRGTHEKLFF.

The chain has TRBV12-5 and TRBJ1-1; 9 bases are shared with TRBD1. Germline CDR1 LGHNT, CDR2 FRNRAP. V gave up 5 bases and J gave up 1 base; unmatched junction bases: 5. CDR3 length: 15 amino acids. CDR3: CASGLGQGQNTEAFF. CDR3 DNA sequence: TGTGCTAGTGGTCTGGGACAGGGTCAGAACACTGAAGCTTTCTTT.

The V call is TRBV5-8, the J call TRBJ2-5; TRBD2 might be the D (6 bases). The CDR3 is 15 amino acids. Germline CDR1 is SGHTS and CDR2 is YDEGEE. V lost 1 base, J lost 6 bases, and 16 bases lay in between. The CDR3 reads CASSLPGTLGKTQYF. CDR3 nucleotide sequence: TGTGCCAGCAGCTTGCCAGGGACTTTAGGAAAGACCCAGTACTTC.

With respect to this clone: The sample carries other DNA sequences with the same CDR3. The chain combines TRBV27 with TRBJ1-3; D not resolved. The ends were cut back, 2 bases at V and 4 bases at J, with 6 bases in the middle. Per the germline V gene, CDR1 is MNHEY and CDR2 is SMNVEV (reference sequence). This CDR3 has 13 residues. CDR3 sequence (DNA): TGTGCCAGCAGTTTACGGGAAGGAAACACCATATATTTT. It codes for CASSLREGNTIYF.

The genes are TRBV5-1 and TRBJ1-2; 7 nucleotides line up with TRBD1. The CDR3 contains 14 residues. J was trimmed by 2 bases and V by 5 bases; bases with no gene match: 6. Germline V gene sequence: CDR1 SGHRS, CDR2 YFSETQ. The CDR3 region is CASREGQTNYGYTF. The CDR3 DNA is TGCGCCAGCAGAGAGGGACAGACGAACTATGGCTACACCTTC.

This chain links TRBV9 with TRBJ1-5, with a weak D call TRBD1 (6 bases). CDR3 length equals 13 residues. The V gene's germline CDR1 is SGDLS and CDR2 YYNGEE. V shed 4 bases and J shed 3 bases, with 8 bases lying between them. DNA for the CDR3: TGTGCCAGCAGCTCAGGGGCCAATCAGCCCCAGCATTTT. Its translation is CASSSGANQPQHF.

The CDR3 DNA is TGCGCCAGCAGCCGCACGCGACAGGTCCCTACCCACGAGCAGTACTTC. Translated, it gives CASSRTRQVPTHEQYF. This rearrangement joins TRBV5-1 to TRBJ2-7, with D perhaps TRBD1 (6 bases). The CDR3 loop spans 16 amino acids. CDR1 SGHRS and CDR2 YFSETQ come from the germline V gene. Trimming took 4 bases from V and 5 from J, leaving 22 bases between them. The full variable domain, in which reference TRBV5-1 and TRBJ2-7 provide the parts outside the CDR3, is KAGVTQTPRYLIKTRGQQVTLSCSPISGHRSVSWYQQTPGQGLQFLFEYFSETQRNKGNFPGRFSGRQFSNSRSEMNVSTLELGDSALYLCASSRTRQVPTHEQYFGPGTRLTVT.

This chain uses TRBV2 with TRBJ2-7, with TRBD2 matching 10 bases. This CDR3 spans 14 amino acids. V was pared by 6 bases and J by 3 bases, with 5 bases of the junction left unmatched. Germline V gene data show CDR1 as SNHLY and CDR2 as FYNNEI. The CDR3 is CASRVAGGNYEQYF. The CDR3 bases are TGTGCCAGCAGGGTAGCGGGGGGTAACTACGAGCAGTACTTC. The whole variable domain, filled in from reference TRBV2 and TRBJ2-7, reads EPEVTQTPSHQVTQMGQEVILRCVPISNHLYFYWYRQILGQKVEFLVSFYNNEISEKSEIFDDQFSVERPDGSNFTLKIRSTKLEDSAMYFCASRVAGGNYEQYFGPGTRLTVT.

The rearrangement uses TRBV2 and TRBJ1-1; the D is unclear. Germline V gives CDR1 SNHLY, CDR2 FYNNEI. V lost 7 bases and J 0 bases, leaving 3 bases between the germline ends. This CDR3 region has 11 residues. The DNA of the CDR3 is TGTGCCAGCACTATGAACACTGAAGCTTTCTTT. Its translation: CASTMNTEAFF.

The chain combines TRBV12-3 or TRBV12-4 with TRBJ2-6; no clear D. The CDR3 consists of 13 residues. V dropped 3 bases and J dropped 3 bases, with 3 bases sitting between them. This CDR3 reads CASSFGGANVLTF. In nucleotides, the CDR3 is TGTGCCAGCAGTTTCGGTGGGGCCAACGTCCTGACTTTC.

The chain recombines TRBV19 with TRBJ2-2; D unclear. Deletions cut 8 bases from V and 6 bases from J, with 16 bases between. Germline V CDR1 and CDR2: LNHDA, SQIVND (reference sequence). The CDR3 runs to 14 residues. CDR3 nucleotide sequence: TGTGCCAGTGCACCTCAACCCGGGTCCGGGGAGCTGTTTTTT. It specifies CASAPQPGSGELFF.

The chain has TRBV27 and TRBJ2-2; possibly TRBD1 for D (6 bases). Trimming took 5 bases from V and 5 from J, leaving 18 bases between them. This CDR3 contains 16 residues. Germline values: CDR1 MNHEY, CDR2 SMNVEV (reference sequence). The CDR3 DNA sequence: TGTGCCAGCAGTATGGACAGCCTACAAATTACCGGGGAGCTGTTTTTT. This gives the protein CASSMDSLQITGELFF.